Listed below are T cell receptor beta chains from one sample, sequenced in a study of T cell responses to AZD1222 COVID-19 vaccine. Clones were sequenced by immunoSEQ multiplex PCR, and TCRdb holds only the in-frame ones, with some missing. Among 130,000 or so clones listed, 90% were seen once. This sample comprised peripheral blood, obtained on day 0 of AZD1222 vaccination. Source of these receptors: an adult in good health. Each CDR3 is given with its conserved first and last residue. The order of the fields is V gene, J gene, clone size, CDR3 length, D gene, CDR3 DNA, CDR3 protein. A D gene is named only where the DNA matches it firmly. Clone size appears in some rows only: once, few, many, or a class for an expanded clone.

TRBV28,TRBJ2-1,NA,13,NA,TGTGCCAGCAGTCCAGACTCTTACAATGAGCAGTTCTTC,CASSPDSYNEQFF
TRBV28,TRBJ1-6,NA,16,NA,TGTGCCAGCAGTTTAGACATGAGCTCCTATAATTCACCCCTCCACTTT,CASSLDMSSYNSPLHF
TRBV18,TRBJ2-1,NA,16,NA,TGTGCCAGCTCACCACCGAATACACCTACCTACAATGAGCAGTTCTTC,CASSPPNTPTYNEQFF
TRBV30,TRBJ1-2,NA,13,NA,TGTGCCTGGAGTACGACAGACTCCTATGGCTACACCTTC,CAWSTTDSYGYTF
TRBV5-6,TRBJ2-6,NA,19,TRBD1,TGTGCCAGCAGCCACCCTCCCGGGACAGGGGTATCCGGGGCCAACGTCCTGACTTTC,CASSHPPGTGVSGANVLTF
TRBV3-1/TRBV3-2,TRBJ2-7,once,15,TRBD2,TGTGCCAGCAGCCAAGGCCCAGCGGGAGTTGGCGAGCAGTACTTC,CASSQGPAGVGEQYF
TRBV3-1/TRBV3-2,TRBJ1-6,NA,17,NA,TGTGCCAGCAGCCCAGGAAATATTGCAGTAAATAATTCACCCCTCCACTTT,CASSPGNIAVNNSPLHF
TRBV2,TRBJ2-2,once,14,TRBD1,TGTGCCAGCAGAGCCGGGACAGGGAACGGGGAGCTGTTTTTT,CASRAGTGNGELFF
TRBV18,TRBJ2-7,NA,16,TRBD2,TGTGCCAGCTCCCCTTCCGGGACTAGCGGGAGCTACGAGCAGTACTTC,CASSPSGTSGSYEQYF
TRBV5-1,TRBJ1-2,NA,15,NA,TGCGCCAGCAGCTTGGCCGCGGGGGTTTGGTATGGCTACACCTTC,CASSLAAGVWYGYTF
TRBV29-1,TRBJ2-4,NA,16,NA,TGCAGCGTTGAAGATGAGGGCCCTCTAGCCAAAAACATTCAGTACTTC,CSVEDEGPLAKNIQYF
TRBV6-5,TRBJ2-1,NA,16,TRBD2,TGTGCCAGCAGTTACAGGACTAGCGGGAGGGATAATGAGCAGTTCTTC,CASSYRTSGRDNEQFF
TRBV6-1,TRBJ2-7,once,14,NA,TGTGCCAGCAGTGAACAGGGACACACCTACGAGCAGTACTTC,CASSEQGHTYEQYF
TRBV5-6,TRBJ2-2,NA,14,NA,TGTGCCAGCAGCGTGGTAGGAGGTACCGGGGAGCTGTTTTTT,CASSVVGGTGELFF
TRBV18,TRBJ2-5,NA,13,NA,TGTGCCAGCTCACCACGGGATGGGGAGACCCAGTACTTC,CASSPRDGETQYF
TRBV24-1,TRBJ1-5,NA,15,TRBD1,TGTGCCACCAGTGGGCACGACAGGGGCGGGGAGCCCCAGCATTTT,CATSGHDRGGEPQHF
TRBV19,TRBJ1-5,once,12,NA,TGTGCCAGTGACGGCGCGGGGCAGCCCCAGCATTTT,CASDGAGQPQHF
TRBV10-3,TRBJ1-2,once,16,TRBD1,TGTGCCATCAGTGTCCCTACAGGGGGCCCGGGGTATGGCTACACCTTC,CAISVPTGGPGYGYTF
TRBV7-9,TRBJ2-5,NA,11,TRBD1,TGTGCCAGCAGCTCGCCGGGACAGCAGTACTTC,CASSSPGQQYF
TRBV30,TRBJ1-2,NA,12,NA,TGTGCCTGGAGTGTACGAGGGGACGGCTACACCTTC,CAWSVRGDGYTF
TRBV6-2/TRBV6-3,TRBJ2-2,NA,17,NA,TGTGCCAGCAGCCTTTTGGGCCAACCGACGAACACCGGGGAGCTGTTTTTT,CASSLLGQPTNTGELFF
TRBV20-1,TRBJ2-5,NA,11,NA,TGCAGTGCTGGGCGAGGAGAGACCCAGTACTTC,CSAGRGETQYF
TRBV19,TRBJ2-1,NA,14,NA,TGTGCCAGTAGTATCGGAGCGGCGAACAATGAGCAGTTCTTC,CASSIGAANNEQFF
TRBV7-9,TRBJ2-7,few,13,NA,TGTGCCAGCAGCCCCATAGGGTCCTACGAGCAGTACTTC,CASSPIGSYEQYF
TRBV21-1,TRBJ1-3,NA,20,NA,TGTGCCAGCATCCCAACGAGGGGGTCCCCTCTCTCGAGAGCTGGAAACACCATATATTTT,CASIPTRGSPLSRAGNTIYF
TRBV18,TRBJ1-1,NA,13,NA,TGTGCCAGCGCCGAAGGGCTGAACACTGAAGCTTTCTTT,CASAEGLNTEAFF
TRBV28,TRBJ2-4,once,12,NA,TGTGCCAGCAGTTCACCAGTGGCCATTCAGTACTTC,CASSSPVAIQYF
TRBV7-9,TRBJ1-4,NA,16,NA,TGTGCCAGCAGCTTAACCGACCAATCAAATTTGGGAAAACTGTTTTTT,CASSLTDQSNLGKLFF
TRBV12-3/TRBV12-4,TRBJ1-2,NA,13,NA,TGTGCCAGCAACCGAGGGCGCGACTATGGCTACACCTTC,CASNRGRDYGYTF
TRBV14,TRBJ2-1,NA,17,TRBD2,TGTGCCAGCAGCCAAGTTACGACTAGCGGAGGTCGGGATGAGCAGTTCTTC,CASSQVTTSGGRDEQFF
TRBV7-2,TRBJ2-1,once,14,NA,TGTGCCAGCAGCGCGTTCGGGGACGGCAATGAGCAGTTCTTC,CASSAFGDGNEQFF
TRBV5-1,TRBJ1-1,NA,17,NA,TGCGCCAGCAGCTTGGTTTTCGACGGAGCAGTCAACACTGAAGCTTTCTTT,CASSLVFDGAVNTEAFF
TRBV11-2,TRBJ1-5,once,13,NA,TGTGCCAGCAGCTTGGGGACACAACAGCCCCAGCATTTT,CASSLGTQQPQHF
TRBV5-4,TRBJ2-5,NA,12,NA,TGTGCCAGCAGCTATGACAGGGAGACCCAGTACTTC,CASSYDRETQYF
TRBV7-2,TRBJ2-1,NA,14,NA,TGTGCCAGCAGCCCGACTGCAGCCTACAATGAGCAGTTCTTC,CASSPTAAYNEQFF
TRBV18,TRBJ2-7,once,14,NA,TGTGCCAGCTCACCGACGGGAGAGCAGCACGAGCAGTACTTC,CASSPTGEQHEQYF
TRBV14,TRBJ2-3,NA,17,TRBD2,TGTGCCAGCAGCCAAGATAAGAGCGGGAGGGTCACAGATACGCAGTATTTT,CASSQDKSGRVTDTQYF
TRBV19,TRBJ1-6,NA,12,NA,TGTGCCAGTAGAGAGAAGGGGTCACCCCTCCACTTT,CASREKGSPLHF
TRBV3-1/TRBV3-2,TRBJ1-6,NA,16,TRBD1,TGTGCCAGCAGCCAAGGGGACAGGGGAGTTCGGTCACCCCTCCACTTT,CASSQGDRGVRSPLHF
TRBV4-1,TRBJ2-3,NA,19,NA,TGCGCCAGCAGCCAAGATGGCAGGAGCGGAACCCACCCAGTAGATACGCAATATTTT,CASSQDGRSGTHPVDTQYF
TRBV7-6,TRBJ2-1,NA,16,TRBD2,TGTGCCAGCAGCTTAGGCCGATTTGGGGGGGAGAATGAGCAGTTCTTC,CASSLGRFGGENEQFF
TRBV7-9,TRBJ2-1,NA,15,TRBD2,TGTGCCAGCAGCTTAGCGCTGATGGCGGGAGCTGAGCAGTTCTTC,CASSLALMAGAEQFF
TRBV3-1/TRBV3-2,TRBJ2-7,few,13,NA,TGTGCCAGCAGCCAAGCCCAGGGTTTTGAGCAGTACTTC,CASSQAQGFEQYF
TRBV2,TRBJ1-5,NA,13,NA,TGTGCCAGCATACAGGATAACAATCAGCCCCAGCATTTT,CASIQDNNQPQHF
TRBV3-1/TRBV3-2,TRBJ2-7,NA,13,TRBD1,TGTGCCAGCACGACAGGGGGCTCTTACGAGCAGTACTTC,CASTTGGSYEQYF
TRBV13,TRBJ2-3,NA,16,TRBD2,TGTGCCAGCAGCTCCGGACTAGCGGGAGTAACAGATACGCAGTATTTT,CASSSGLAGVTDTQYF
TRBV5-5,TRBJ2-1,NA,19,TRBD2,TGTGCCAGCAGCTTGGTGCCGGGGTCAATCGCGGGAGTGGCCAATGAGCAGTTCTTC,CASSLVPGSIAGVANEQFF
TRBV10-1,TRBJ2-7,many,15,NA,TGCGCCAGCAGTGAGGGGCCCCGGATGAGTGGAGAGCAGTACTTC,CASSEGPRMSGEQYF
TRBV5-1,TRBJ2-7,NA,14,NA,TGCGCCAGCAGCTTACTAGGGGCGGCGTACGAGCAGTACTTC,CASSLLGAAYEQYF
TRBV10-3,TRBJ2-7,NA,16,TRBD2,TGTGCCATCAGGAAGGGGACTAGCGGGAGCTCCTACGAGCAGTACTTC,CAIRKGTSGSSYEQYF
TRBV5-4,TRBJ2-5,NA,16,TRBD2,TGTGCCAGCAGCGCCGATCTAGCGGGAGGAGGAGAGACCCAGTACTTC,CASSADLAGGGETQYF
TRBV7-9,TRBJ1-5,few,16,TRBD1,TGTGCCAGCAGCCTGGTGGGACAGGGGGTTTTCGGTGACCAGCATTTT,CASSLVGQGVFGDQHF
TRBV9,TRBJ1-1,NA,17,TRBD1,TGTGCCAGCAGCGCCGCCGGGACAGGGGGCTTGAACACTGAAGCTTTCTTT,CASSAAGTGGLNTEAFF
TRBV19,TRBJ2-7,NA,14,NA,TGTGCCAGTAGTTTGACTAGTGAAACCCACGAGCAGTACTTC,CASSLTSETHEQYF
TRBV2,TRBJ1-5,NA,15,NA,TGTGCCAGCAGTGACCAGACGCGGAGCAATCAGCCCCAGCATTTT,CASSDQTRSNQPQHF
TRBV6-5,TRBJ2-2,NA,14,NA,TGTGCCAGCAGTTCCTTGACCCGGAGCGGGGAGCTGTTTTTT,CASSSLTRSGELFF
TRBV9,TRBJ1-3,NA,17,NA,TGTGCCAGCAGCGACCGGGCAGTGGGTTCCTCTGGAAACACCATATATTTT,CASSDRAVGSSGNTIYF
TRBV18,TRBJ1-4,NA,15,TRBD1,TGTGCCAGCTCACCCCCCCGGACAGGGGACGAAAAACTGTTTTTT,CASSPPRTGDEKLFF